This T cell receptor (beta chain) emerged from a study of shared T cell receptors in the human thymus. Germline values: CDR1 SGDLS, CDR2 YYNGEE. V shed 4 bases and J 8 bases; nucleotides not matched to a gene: 9. CDR3 length: 16 residues. Some clones are missing from TCRdb's copy, which holds only in-frame ones; the method was immunoSEQ multiplex PCR. The table includes 500,000 to 850,000 clones, 80% to 90% detected once. The sample was also linked to a second study, of human thymus T cells. From that report: The donors were infants in Finland with congenital heart defects, otherwise immunologically healthy.

Sequenced input: thymocytes. The receptor's source is a boy in the first two years of life with a congenital heart defect. This rearrangement joins TRBV9 to TRBJ2-1; 13 bases align to TRBD2. The CDR3 DNA reads TGTGCCAGCAGCCCACCCGGGACTAGCGGGGTGCATGAGCAGTTCTTC. Its translation: CASSPPGTSGVHEQFF.